This record looks at one T cell receptor (beta chain) sequence and its context. The antigen remains undetermined. Trimming cost V 4 bases and J 2 bases; bases outside gene matches: 12. CDR3 length: 17 residues. CDR1 is MNHEY and CDR2 is SMNVEV in the germline V gene (reference sequence). This record belongs to a study of cytomegalovirus exposure and HLA in healthy donors. Study results and caveats: The study labeled 150 or so TCR beta chains cytomegalovirus-associated. Later genetic work tied a missense DCLRE1C variant to beta-chain V and J trimming.

This cohort consisted of healthy bone marrow donors. The PCR ran on 60 Vbeta and 13 Jbeta primers. Only in-frame clones appear in the TCRdb table, and some are missing; sequencing was by immunoSEQ multiplex PCR. The data contain some 120,000 clones, about 80% of them singletons. The sample comprised PBMCs. This TCR derives from a human donor in good health. J is TRBJ1-1 and V is TRBV27, with 8 bases identical to TRBD1. The CDR3, as DNA: TGTGCCAGCAGTTCGAAACAGGGGGATTATCAAAACACTGAAGCTTTCTTT. Translated: CASSSKQGDYQNTEAFF.